This T cell receptor (beta chain) was captured by sequencing in a study of cytomegalovirus exposure and HLA in healthy donors (dated by TCRdb to between 2016 and 2019). With respect to the entire study: According to an earlier analysis of 550 to 750 of the donors, 200 million or so T cells yielded 120 million or so unique TCR beta sequences and less than 300 Gb of sequence data. An early release that covered 500 to 800 HLA-typed donors contained about 300 gigabases of sequencing data and roughly 84 million unique TCR sequences. The genetic ancestry cluster associated with self-reported Caucasian donors included roughly 84% of the 398 genotyped donors. The study aimed to test whether cataloging public T cell receptors could reveal signatures of past pathogen exposure. Using immunosequencing, the study profiled T cell repertoires from 666 subjects and related those repertoires to cytomegalovirus serostatus. Along with the roughly 710-subject first cohort, a separate validation cohort of 120 different subjects was used. The study combined high-throughput TCR immunosequencing, statistical association of individual TCRs with disease status, and machine learning to predict cytomegalovirus infection status. In a later analysis, previously published TCR beta repertoires from several hundred donors were re-analyzed and high-resolution HLA genotyping was added so that TCR occurrence patterns could be studied. In the later analysis, no new phenotypic data were used to find candidate immune exposures; instead, reliance was placed on TCR beta sequences and their occurrence across donors. An earlier analysis of 500 to 750 of the donors applied high-throughput TCR beta sequencing to assess whether each TCR beta V gene segment acted as functional or pseudogenic. Donor age, sex, ethnicity and CMV serostatus were collected together with the repertoire data. A later genetic analysis used genome-wide SNP genotypes for about three fifths of the 666 donors, treating that subset as a discovery cohort. Every discovery cohort repertoire had been produced on one sequencing platform. HLA typing covered class I and class II loci at four-digit resolution. The number of donors typed differed by locus, with roughly 620-630 for A, B, C, DRB1 and DQB1, 522 for DQA1, some 570 for DPA1, and over 400 for DPB1. Roughly 5 DR-DQ haplotypes were treated as single units for association and clustering because of strong linkage in the cohort. Among about 410 genotyped donors of the cohort, an average of roughly 230,000 unique TCR beta nucleotide sequences was sequenced per donor, of which approximately 18% were non-productive. General study outcomes and caveats: Across donors, most TCR sequences were observed very rarely, whereas some public TCRs were present in many individuals. Some IMGT-functional V segments, including TRBV6-2 and TRBV6-3, could not be told apart with the 87-base-pair reads, so those segments were excluded. Correlated functional status among segregating V segments might reflect linkage disequilibrium, but an unknown experimental factor could not be ruled out. The authors suggested that the approach could potentially be extended to other disease states and immunological phenotypes. In vitro tests confirmed that a few of the cytomegalovirus-associated TCR beta chains recognize cytomegalovirus antigens. Strong co-occurrence of HLA alleles, especially DR and DQ, made assigning TCR associations to individual alleles difficult. CMV serostatus was the only immune exposure information available for the cohort. A later genetic analysis reported fewer N-insertions in productive TCRs among donors in an Asian-associated ancestry cluster than the roughly 620-donor mean. A cluster of highly shared sequence variants was judged likely to represent a technical artifact of the sequencing pipeline. In a later analysis, TCR association rates were found to vary across HLA loci, with the most associated TCRs seen for DRB1 alleles and the fewest for HLA-C alleles. A further reported finding was that TCR beta sequences accurately predicted the HLA-A and HLA-B alleles for most subjects in the first cohort. At a false discovery rate of 0.05, a later analysis linked approximately 18,000 TCR beta sequences to specific HLA alleles. The classifier was reported to diagnose cytomegalovirus status with high specificity and sensitivity in both the original cohort and the validation cohort. Most CMV-associated TCR beta chains appeared to be HLA-restricted in a later analysis, and the HLA associations seemed to be driven largely by CMV exposure. A later analysis reported that several top co-occurrence clusters appeared linked to parvovirus B19, influenza, CMV and Epstein-Barr virus. In a later analysis, HLA-associated TCR beta chains were found to be more clonally expanded and to have lower generation probabilities than equally common non-associated chains. In this cohort, only TCR beta chains were sequenced, and detectable features were limited by the absence of alpha or paired-chain data. The earlier analysis of around 600 of the donors excluded 15 to 20 rarely observed V segments, including chromosome 9 orphons, because counts were too low. Broadly in line with IMGT annotations, most TCR beta V segments showed up in productive rearrangements about 87% or about 30% of the time in an earlier analysis of about 500 of the donors. The presence/absence analyses assumed that sequencing depth was roughly uniform across donors, and that assumption may not be true. V-gene and J-gene trimming of TCR beta chains was associated with a missense DCLRE1C variant in a later genetic analysis, and the association was replicated in an independent cohort. Because HLA typing was missing for some donors at each locus, association tests included only the typed subset. A total of around 150 TCR beta chains were listed by the study as associated with cytomegalovirus.

The CDR3 holds 14 amino acids from the cysteine to the phenylalanine. Left in the record is the CDR3 DNA by itself, 42 bases read in frame from the first base. CDR1 and CDR2, looked up from the germline V gene (reference sequence), are SEHNR and FQNEAQ. Trimming accounts for 5 bases at V and 6 bases at J, while the number of junction bases matched to no gene is 8. The cohort was made up of 666 healthy bone marrow donors. Cohort members were all nominally healthy when sampled, although unrecorded immune exposures were likely present. The donor tested CMV seropositive and was one of the 289 seropositive cohort members. A peripheral blood sample was provided by each donor, and peripheral blood mononuclear cells were used for TCR beta sequencing. The Qiagen DNeasy Blood Extraction Kit was used to extract genomic DNA from the blood cell samples. Library method: the immunoSEQ multiplex PCR assay. The multiplex PCR relied on a mix of 60 forward primers for TCR Vbeta segments and 13 reverse primers for TCR Jbeta segments. A multiplex PCR assay on genomic DNA amplified the CDR3 region of rearranged TCR beta genes. The amplified TCR beta libraries were sequenced on the Illumina HiSeq System as 87-base-pair reads. For the original study's pipeline: A later analysis tallied 80 million to 95 million unique TCR beta chains across the 666 repertoires, and approximately 12 million of those chains were shared by two or more donors. Raw reads were error-corrected and collapsed into unique sequences with a nearest-neighbor algorithm that merged closely related sequences to remove PCR and sequencing errors. To assign V, D and J gene segments, CDR3 sequences were aligned to IMGT reference sequences. For a sequence to be retained, a match of at least six nucleotides was required to both a V gene segment and a J gene segment. Rearrangements were classified as productive when the CDR3 lacked stop codons and remained in frame with V and J, and all other rearrangements were classified as non-productive. Following IMGT convention, CDR3 was defined as the stretch from the second conserved V-encoded cysteine up to the conserved J-encoded phenylalanine. The earlier analysis of about 640 of the donors excluded any sequence lacking an unambiguous match to a single V gene segment. In an earlier analysis of more than 500 of the donors, a V segment was called functional when productive rearrangements were above 56.7%, and segregating when the standard deviation between donors exceeded 5%. A statistical classification framework was built for diagnosing cytomegalovirus status from the catalog of TCR beta chain sequences. In a later analysis, V and J genes were assigned by comparing TCR nucleotide sequences against IMGT/GENE-DB human TR gene sequences. In a later analysis, CDR3 sequences and most-parsimonious VDJ recombination scenarios were assigned using the TCRdist pipeline. A later analysis defined each TCR beta chain by its CDR3 amino acid sequence plus V-gene family, and excluded reads lacking a unique V-gene family. A later analysis removed 550 to 700 highly shared, low-generation-probability nucleotide sequences to deal with suspected cross-contamination and a sequencing artifact. For each public chain, a later analysis derived a clonal expansion index from normalized ranks of inferred template counts within each repertoire. In a later analysis, generation probabilities were computed with a VDJ recombination model fitted to out-of-frame rearrangements, and the resulting probabilities were checked against IGoR. Hypergeometric tests were used in a later analysis to score TCR-TCR, TCR-HLA and TCR-CMV co-occurrence, with a repertoire-size bias correction applied to the TCR pairs. False discovery rates were estimated in a later analysis by permuting HLA or CMV assignments 20 times. In a later analysis, co-occurring TCRs were grouped using DBSCAN, with TCRdist sequence similarity added in when clustering inside HLA-allele-positive subsets. Repertoires with fewer than 30,000 or more than 120,000 public chains, plus five repertoires with anomalous nucleotide sharing, were excluded from co-occurrence clustering. Sourced from immuneACCESS, this table was stored by TCRdb with only in-frame sequences that have V and J called. A share of the clones is absent; for the studies checked, an unresolved V gene accounts for under half, and the remainder has no known explanation. V and J calls and clone size are given by that table; D and trimming were obtained from the DNA. For this sample there are some 150,000 clones; about 81% appear just once. Around 8.1% of the sample belongs to the ten largest clones.

Of note for this clone: What antigen it recognizes has not been identified. Base qualities were left out, and no much larger clone turns up one base away.

The sequencing sample was made of PBMCs. This receptor was identified in a woman between 50 and 59 years old in good health and CMV-seropositive. The receptor chain draws on TRBV7-9 and TRBJ1-2, with 8 bases aligning to TRBD1. The CDR3 corresponds to CASSKNQGANGYTF. The bases are TGTGCCAGCAGCAAAAACCAGGGGGCGAATGGCTACACCTTC.